These 26 T cell receptor beta chains originate from one sample sequenced in a study of cytomegalovirus exposure and HLA in healthy donors. PCR primers comprised 60 Vbeta and 13 Jbeta primers. Sequencing used immunoSEQ multiplex PCR; TCRdb keeps in-frame clones, though not all of them. Of roughly 160,000 clones in the sample, roughly four fifths were seen once. Specimen: PBMCs. These receptors were taken from a man in his forties or fifties in good health and CMV-seronegative.

Written as DNA, the CDR3 is TGTGCCAGCAGCCTTAATTACGAGCAGTACTTC. Amino acid sequence: CASSLNYEQYF. The chain couples TRBV5-4 to TRBJ2-5; D is unclear. The J call may be incorrect, as the DNA end agrees better with TRBJ2-7. CDR1 is SGHNT, CDR2 YYREEE, per germline (reference sequence). This CDR3 comprises 11 residues.

This clone was observed a single time. V gene TRBV7-9 combines with J gene TRBJ2-7; TRBD1 aligns across 9 bases. Looked up from germline, CDR1 is SEHNR and CDR2 is FQNEAQ (reference sequence). J gave up 3 bases and V 2 bases, and 5 bases lay outside the gene matches. This CDR3 is 15 amino acids long. CDR3 amino acids: CASSLLGQGIYEQYF. For the CDR3, the DNA is TGTGCCAGCAGCTTATTGGGACAGGGAATCTACGAGCAGTACTTC.

The gene calls are TRBV9 and TRBJ2-1, with TRBD2 matching 7 bases. The CDR3 runs 19 residues. J lost 0 bases, V lost 2 bases, and 14 bases had no gene match. The germline gives CDR1 SGDLS, CDR2 YYNGEE. The CDR3 here is CASSVPSTSPHSSYNEQFF. The CDR3 bases are TGTGCCAGCAGCGTCCCCTCGACTAGCCCCCACAGCTCCTACAATGAGCAGTTCTTC.

This clone was seen a few times. CDR3 sequence: CASSLGTGAETQYF. The CDR3 nucleotides read TGTGCCAGCAGCTTAGGGACAGGGGCCGAGACCCAGTACTTC. This chain joins TRBV7-2 and TRBJ2-5; TRBD1 agrees at 9 bases. CDR1 is SGHTA, CDR2 FQGNSA, per germline. The length of the CDR3 is 14 residues. Trimming at V came to 1 base and at J to 5 bases, leaving 2 bases not matched to a gene.

The rearrangement links TRBV10-2 to TRBJ2-7; TRBD2 aligns across 9 bases. This CDR3 is built from 13 residues. Germline CDR1 reads WSHSY; CDR2 reads SAAADI. With V trimmed by 4 bases and J by 2 bases, 0 bases remained unmatched. The CDR3 sequence is CASSGLAAYEQYF. CDR3 bases: TGCGCCAGCAGTGGACTAGCGGCCTACGAGCAGTACTTC.

This clone was detected only once. This rearrangement joins TRBV27 to TRBJ2-2; TRBD2 is a possible D gene (5 bases). Trimming shortened V by 8 bases and J by 3 bases, and 19 bases separated the two germline ends. The CDR3 consists of 16 residues. Germline V CDR1 and CDR2: MNHEY, SMNVEV (reference sequence). The CDR3 region is CASAAGVDGDTGELFF. DNA for the CDR3: TGTGCCAGCGCGGCCGGGGTCGATGGGGACACCGGGGAGCTGTTTTTT.

The V call is TRBV27, the J call TRBJ2-1; TRBD2 aligns across 7 bases. Germline V gene data show CDR1 as MNHEY and CDR2 as SMNVEV (reference sequence). This CDR3 is 12 amino acids long. V lost 2 bases to trimming and J lost 10 bases; unmatched junction nucleotides: 2. Here the CDR3 DNA reads TGTGCCAGCAGTTTAGCGGGGGAGGAGCAGTTCTTC. Translation: CASSLAGEEQFF.

This rearrangement joins TRBV7-3 to TRBJ1-5; a possible D gene is TRBD1 (5 bases). The CDR3 has 13 amino acids. V was cut by 5 bases and J by 5 bases, with 10 bases left in between. Germline V lookup: CDR1 SGHTA, CDR2 FQGTGA. The CDR3 is CASSSIQDQPQHF. The CDR3 bases are TGTGCCAGCAGCAGTATACAGGATCAGCCCCAGCATTTT. Combining the CDR3 with reference TRBV7-3 and TRBJ1-5 gives the whole variable domain GAGVSQTPSNKVTEKGKYVELRCDPISGHTALYWYRQSLGQGPEFLIYFQGTGAADDSGLPNDRFFAVRPEGSVSTLKIQRTERGDSAVYLCASSSIQDQPQHFGDGTRLSIL.

The J gene is TRBJ1-5, the V gene TRBV7-8, with unresolved D. V lost 3 bases to trimming and J lost 3 bases, with 9 bases between them. The CDR3 consists of 14 residues. Looked up from germline, CDR1 is SGHVS and CDR2 is FQNEAQ. The CDR3 DNA reads TGTGCCAGCAGCTTTCTAGGCAACAATCAGCCCCAGCATTTT. Its translation: CASSFLGNNQPQHF.

This rearrangement joins TRBV10-3 to TRBJ1-1; TRBD1 agrees at 7 bases. Germline CDR1 and CDR2: ENHRY and SYGVKD. This CDR3 contains 12 residues. The V segment lost 6 bases and the J segment 8 bases; nucleotides outside the gene matches: 6. The CDR3 DNA reads TGTGCCATCAGCGGGACGGACAGGGAAGCTTTCTTT. It is translated as CAISGTDREAFF.

The sample holds a few counts of this clone. The chain links TRBV5-4 to TRBJ2-3, with D tentatively TRBD1 (5 bases). V lost 3 bases to trimming and J lost 6 bases, with 17 bases between them. Germline V CDR1 and CDR2: SGHNT, YYREEE (reference sequence). This CDR3 is 15 amino acids long. The CDR3 protein is CASSSTQGLRDTQYF. The CDR3, as DNA: TGTGCCAGCAGCTCTACCCAGGGTCTTCGGGATACGCAGTATTTT. Using reference TRBV5-4 and TRBJ2-3 for the parts outside the CDR3, the full variable domain is ETGVTQSPTHLIKTRGQQVTLRCSSQSGHNTVSWYQQALGQGPQFIFQYYREEENGRGNFPPRFSGLQFPNYSSELNVNALELDDSALYLCASSSTQGLRDTQYFGPGTRLTVL.

The V and J genes are TRBV5-1 and TRBJ2-7; no clear D. The CDR3 length is 16 residues. V lost 5 bases and J 5 bases, leaving 23 bases between the germline ends. Germline V gene data show CDR1 as SGHRS and CDR2 as YFSETQ. The CDR3 DNA reads TGCGCCAGCAGACAAGATCTGATTTCGGGTCGCGACGAGCAGTACTTC. This sequence encodes CASRQDLISGRDEQYF. The entire variable domain, with the rest obtained from reference TRBV5-1 and TRBJ2-7, is as follows: KAGVTQTPRYLIKTRGQQVTLSCSPISGHRSVSWYQQTPGQGLQFLFEYFSETQRNKGNFPGRFSGRQFSNSRSEMNVSTLELGDSALYLCASRQDLISGRDEQYFGPGTRLTVT.

This clone was counted many times. V is TRBV2 and J is TRBJ1-5; D possibly corresponds to TRBD1 (5 bases). V was pared by 2 bases and J by 0 bases, with 14 bases between. The V gene's germline CDR1 is SNHLY and CDR2 FYNNEI. CDR3 length: 17 amino acids. CDR3 nucleotides: TGTGCCAGCAGTGAAAAGACAGCACCCTATAGCAATCAGCCCCAGCATTTT. This translates into CASSEKTAPYSNQPQHF.

The sample holds a few counts of this clone. V usage is TRBV4-3 and J usage is TRBJ2-4, with D unresolved. V dropped 3 bases and J dropped 4 bases, with 13 bases sitting between them. The CDR3 has 15 amino acids. Germline CDR1 and CDR2: LGHNA and YSLEER. The CDR3 loop reads CASSQFGGQKNIQYF. CDR3 DNA sequence: TGCGCCAGCAGCCAGTTTGGTGGGCAGAAAAACATTCAGTACTTC.

The chain couples TRBV29-1 to TRBJ2-1, with D perhaps matching TRBD2 (5 bases). The CDR3 spans 13 residues. The germline V gene encodes CDR1 SQVTM and CDR2 ANQGSEA. V was cut by 8 bases and J by 3 bases, with 14 bases left in between. Written as DNA, the CDR3 is TGCAGCTTATCGACACGGGGCTACAATGAGCAGTTCTTC. It translates to CSLSTRGYNEQFF.

The chain links TRBV7-4 to TRBJ2-7, with 14 nucleotides matching TRBD2. The CDR3 covers 19 residues. The trim removed 3 bases at V and 1 base at J, leaving 11 bases unmatched. CDR1 is SGHVT and CDR2 is SQSDAQ in the germline V gene. The CDR3 nucleotides read TGTGCCAGCAGCTTCCGCCCCGGGACTAGCGGGGGCCTTTCCTACGAGCAGTACTTC. Translated: CASSFRPGTSGGLSYEQYF.

This clone was seen a single time. The V gene is TRBV11-2, the J gene TRBJ2-3, with 14 bases lining up with TRBD2. From germline, CDR1 is SGHAT and CDR2 FQNNGV. The V gene end was trimmed by 0 bases and the J gene end by 7 bases; junction bases not matched to a gene: 12. The CDR3 sequence is 19 residues long. CDR3 coding DNA: TGTGCCAGCAGCTTAGAGCCGCCGGGACTAGCGGGGGTGTGGAATACGCAGTATTTT. Its protein product is CASSLEPPGLAGVWNTQYF.

The V and J genes are TRBV6-1 and TRBJ2-7; D unclear. This CDR3 has 15 residues. Trimming stripped 1 base from V and 3 bases from J, with 13 bases between. Per germline, CDR1 MNHNS and CDR2 SASEGT. The CDR3 sequence: CASSEGAGSIYEQYF. The CDR3 DNA reads as TGTGCCAGCAGTGAAGGAGCAGGCAGCATCTACGAGCAGTACTTC.

The chain has TRBV5-1 and TRBJ1-1; 9 nucleotides align to TRBD1. CDR1 and CDR2 (germline): SGHRS, YFSETQ. Trimming removed 4 bases from V and 5 bases from J; junction bases left unmatched: 12. CDR3 length: 16 amino acids. CDR3 DNA sequence: TGCGCCAGCAGCCCAAACGCGGGACAGGGTTATACTGAAGCTTTCTTT. This translates into CASSPNAGQGYTEAFF.

V and J are TRBV27 and TRBJ1-2; D is undetermined. The germline V and J ends were trimmed by 2 bases and 6 bases, with 10 bases remaining between them. The V gene's germline CDR1 is MNHEY and CDR2 SMNVEV (reference sequence). The CDR3 has 13 residues. The CDR3 sequence is CASSLGWQDGYTF. The CDR3 nucleotides are TGTGCCAGCAGTTTAGGGTGGCAGGATGGCTACACCTTC.

This chain joins TRBV30 and TRBJ1-5; D gene uncertain. This CDR3 spans 14 amino acids. CDR1 and CDR2 (germline): GTSNPN, SVGIG (reference sequence). Trimming took 0 bases from V and 1 from J, leaving 7 bases between them. CDR3 loop: CAWSVISSNQPQHF. The CDR3 DNA sequence: TGTGCCTGGAGTGTAATATCGAGCAATCAGCCCCAGCATTTT.

The V call is TRBV6-5, the J call TRBJ1-2; D remains ambiguous. The CDR3 runs 14 residues. The V end was cut by 5 bases, the J end by 4 bases, with 14 bases between. Germline CDR1 and CDR2: MNHEY and SVGAGI. The CDR3 region has the DNA TGTGCCAGCAGTGATCAGCACAGTTCCTATGGCTACACCTTC. Its protein product is CASSDQHSSYGYTF.

J is TRBJ2-3 and V is TRBV30; D call uncertain. The length of the CDR3 is 14 residues. CDR1 is GTSNPN and CDR2 is SVGIG in the germline V gene (reference sequence). V lost 0 bases and J 4 bases, leaving 11 bases between the germline ends. The CDR3 loop reads CAWSVLNPPDTQYF. As DNA, the CDR3 is TGTGCCTGGAGTGTTCTAAACCCGCCAGATACGCAGTATTTT. The variable domain in full, completed from reference TRBV30 and TRBJ2-3, reads SQTIHQWPATLVQPVGSPLSLECTVEGTSNPNLYWYRQAAGRGLQLLFYSVGIGQISSEVPQNLSASRPQDRQFILSSKKLLLSDSGFYLCAWSVLNPPDTQYFGPGTRLTVL.

This clone appeared once. This chain links TRBV7-9 with TRBJ2-1, with TRBD2 matching 11 bases. CDR3 size: 14 residues. Unmatched junction bases numbered 3, after V lost 1 base and J lost 10 bases. Germline lookup yields CDR1 SEHNR and CDR2 FQNEAQ (reference sequence). DNA for the CDR3: TGTGCCAGCAGCTTAGAACTAGCGGGGGTCGAGCAGTTCTTC. It specifies CASSLELAGVEQFF.

V and J are TRBV14 and TRBJ2-2; the D gene is possibly TRBD1 (5 bases). Germline lookup yields CDR1 SGHDN and CDR2 FVKESK. The length of the CDR3 is 16 residues. Between the trimmed V and J ends, which lost 4 bases and 1 base, there was a span of 13 bases. The CDR3 loop reads CASSPYQGRNTGELFF. CDR3 nucleotide sequence: TGTGCCAGCAGCCCATACCAGGGCCGGAACACCGGGGAGCTGTTTTTT.

The chain is built from TRBV30 and TRBJ2-5; 8 bases align to TRBD2. Trimming took 4 bases from V and 0 from J; bases not matched to a gene: 4. Germline V gene sequence: CDR1 GTSNPN, CDR2 SVGIG (reference sequence). This CDR3 comprises 14 residues. CDR3 protein: CAWTGGMYQETQYF. CDR3 DNA: TGTGCCTGGACGGGGGGGATGTACCAAGAGACCCAGTACTTC.